This TCR beta chain derives from a study of beta chain features in type 1 diabetes (dated by TCRdb to between 2017 and 2018). In terms of the full investigation: Mean age, gender distribution, total cell number and subset yield were not different between patients and healthy donors. Regulatory and stem cell-like memory subsets were isolated from only 8 patients and 8 healthy donors, whereas naive and central memory subsets came from all 28 donors. Across all samples, roughly 110,000,000 sorted cells were examined, and cell number per subset correlated strongly with RNA yield. In the study, recently diagnosed type 1 diabetes patients and matched healthy donors were compared on the TCRB repertoires of their sorted circulating CD4+ T cell subsets.

Points on this clone: What antigen it recognizes has not been identified. The input lacks base qualities; no much larger clone sits a single base away.

Each donor gave one peripheral blood draw, averaging roughly 100 mL, which was collected into heparinised tubes. Using a panel that included CD45RO, CCR7, CD25, CD127, CD95 and CD27, naive, central memory, regulatory and stem cell-like memory CD4+ T cells were sorted on a BD FACSAria II. Every sorted population had a purity above 98%. PBMCs were separated immediately by Lymphoprep density gradient centrifugation and were stained directly, without being cultured. To minimize batch effects, samples were stained and sorted in pairs, one healthy donor with one patient per experiment. Summary of the overall study and its limitations: Fewer insertions and more nucleotide deletions at VDJ recombination sites were observed in patients with type 1 diabetes, implying thymic rearrangement abnormalities. Naive, central memory and regulatory TCRB repertoires appeared more similar among patients than among healthy donors. Only small numbers of individuals were included in the HLA sub-analyses, which left unresolved whether HLA type had any influence on TCRB rearrangement. Sequencing cDNA rather than genomic DNA could over-represent highly expressing activated cells, although activation and CD3 levels did not differ between groups. Shorter templates might be favored by PCR, yet because patient and control samples were amplified and corrected together, any such skew would affect both groups equally. In all four CD4+ subsets, TCRB CDR3 length was moderately but significantly shorter in type 1 diabetes patients.

The entire amount of isolated RNA was reverse transcribed using the High Capacity cDNA Reverse Transcription Kit, so the sequenced TCRB transcripts were expressed ones. Deep immunoSEQ sequencing was applied to naive, central memory and regulatory T cell samples, giving an average of roughly 3.5 million total reads per sample. After sorted cells were lysed in RLT buffer, RNA was extracted with DNase-treated RNeasy Micro or Mini kits, with the choice depending on cell number. Each cell subset was processed separately to prevent cross-contamination, with patient and healthy donor samples processed together. Using the immunoSEQ multiplex PCR, TCRB sequences were amplified from cDNA into 87-bp fragments spanning the CDR3 region. Sequencing of the amplicons was done on the Illumina HiSeq platform. In the authors' own workflow: PCR bias was computationally corrected using synthetic template baselines, reads within Hamming distance 2 were collapsed, and singletons that could not be merged were discarded. Reads were aligned to IMGT to assign V, D and J genes, CDR3 length, and insertions or deletions at six rearrangement sites. Within each subset, clonotype counts were normalized to sorted cell number, and only after that were true diversity and Gini coefficients computed with the tcR R package. The overlap coefficient, calculated on TCRB nucleotide sequences, was used to measure repertoire sharing. Out-of-frame TCRB sequences from naive cells were analyzed as a proxy for the pre-selection repertoire. This is the immuneACCESS table as TCRdb keeps it, with only in-frame sequences that have V and J called. A part of the clones is gone; compared with another copy, unresolved V genes explain less than half, and the rest is unexplained. The DNA gave D and trimming, while V, J and clone size come from that table. A total of about 410,000 clones appear in this sample, roughly 13% of them only once. 0.035% to 0.045% of the sample is in the top ten clones.

The sequencing input was naive CD4+ T cells from blood. Interpreted using the paper, the cell subset or site label stands for: true naive CD4+ T cells. This sequence was found in a young man in good health.

The DNA sequence is given as TGTGCCATCAGTAGGACAGGGGTGCCCAGCAATCAGCCCCAGCATTTT. The encoded protein is CAISRTGVPSNQPQHF. The rearranged segments are TRBV10-3 and TRBJ1-5, with 9 middle bases fitting TRBD1. Including cysteine and phenylalanine, the CDR3 has 16 amino acids. The entry retains the CDR3 DNA only, 48 bases that are in frame from base 1. V is pruned by 5 bases and J by 1 base, leaving 6 bases of the junction without a gene match. The germline V gene provides CDR1 ENHRY and CDR2 SYGVKD.